Listed below are T cell receptor beta chains from one sample, sequenced in a study of T cells in Graves' hyperthyroidism and ophthalmopathy. One entry per CDR3 protein results from TCRdb running MiXCR on the multiplex PCR reads. The profile shows about 420,000 distinct CDR3 sequences, around 16% of them singletons. Sequenced input: blood. Receptors originate from a woman aged 18-29 years with Graves' hyperthyroidism. Each CDR3 is given with its conserved first and last residue. The order of the fields is D gene, J gene, clone size, V gene, CDR3 protein, CDR3 DNA. D genes are given only for firm matches. Clone size is shown for a subset of rows, as once, few, many or a class of expanded clone.

NA	TRBJ2-7	NA	TRBV19	CASAGIGPYEQYF	TGTGCCTCCGCAGGGATAGGACCCTACGAGCAGTACTTC
NA	TRBJ2-7	many	TRBV27	CASSLGPFTYEQYF	TGTGCCAGCAGCCTGGGCCCCTTCACCTACGAGCAGTACTTC
NA	TRBJ2-1	many	TRBV11-2	CASSLVVGGGNEQFF	TGTGCCAGCAGCTTAGTAGTGGGCGGTGGAAATGAGCAGTTCTTC
NA	TRBJ2-1	NA	TRBV5-1	CASSLSGFFEQFF	TGCGCCAGCAGCTTGTCCGGTTTCTTTGAGCAGTTCTTC
NA	TRBJ2-2	many	TRBV2	CASTYLTSRGTGELFF	TGTGCCAGCACTTATTTGACAAGCCGTGGCACCGGGGAGCTGTTTTTT
NA	TRBJ1-4	few	TRBV7-2	CASSSAQDLWGEKLFF	TGTGCCAGCAGCTCAGCCCAAGACCTCTGGGGTGAAAAACTGTTTTTT
NA	TRBJ2-7	many	TRBV20-1	CSARDSRGDYEQYF	TGCAGTGCTAGAGATAGCAGGGGGGACTACGAGCAGTACTTC
NA	TRBJ2-2	NA	TRBV7-3	CASSQAGAANTGELFF	TGTGCCAGCAGCCAGGCGGGGGCCGCGAACACCGGGGAGCTGTTTTTT
TRBD1	TRBJ2-1	many	TRBV28	CASSSPANRGIYNEQFF	TGTGCCAGCAGTTCCCCCGCAAACAGGGGAATCTACAATGAGCAGTTCTTC
TRBD1	TRBJ1-1	many	TRBV13	CASSLGQVEAFF	TGTGCCAGCAGCCTCGGACAGGTTGAAGCTTTCTTT